Below, 26 T cell receptor beta chains from the same sample are listed, as sequenced in a study of blood T cells in healthy people across ages. For the second PCR, which ran for 7 to 11 cycles, a sample-barcoded 5' primer and a J-beta primer mix were used. TCRdb redid the calling of the 5' RACE reads with MiXCR, one entry per CDR3 protein. In the table there are 800,000 or so distinct CDR3 sequences, approximately 59% of which are singletons. Sample: blood. These TCRs come from a man aged 25 to 45 in good health.

This clonotype is a singleton in its sample. The chain recombines TRBV18 with TRBJ2-7, with TRBD2 as a possible D gene (5 bases). Germline V gene sequence: CDR1 KGHSH, CDR2 LQKENI. This CDR3 spans 15 amino acids. V was pared by 0 bases and J by 7 bases, with 16 bases between. In DNA, the CDR3 is TGTGCCAGCTCACCACCGGACTGGCCTTCGGGGGAGCAGTACTTC. Protein: CASSPPDWPSGEQYF.

This clonotype came up a few times. The rearrangement joins TRBV5-1 to TRBJ2-6, with 14 bases aligning to TRBD2. Trimming at V came to 4 bases and at J to 4 bases, leaving 10 bases not matched to a gene. The CDR3 loop spans 19 amino acids. Germline V gene data show CDR1 as SGHRS and CDR2 as YFSETQ. In DNA, the CDR3 is TGCGCCAGCAGCAGCGGACTAGCGGGGGGTTTATCCGGGGCCAACGTCCTGACTTTC. Its translation is CASSSGLAGGLSGANVLTF.

The chain joins TRBV3-1 to TRBJ2-1; TRBD1 or TRBD2 may be the D gene (5 bases each). The V gene lost 0 bases and the J gene lost 10 bases, with 19 bases spanning the gap. The germline V gene encodes CDR1 LGHDT and CDR2 YNNKEL (reference sequence). This CDR3 has 16 amino acids. The CDR3 DNA sequence: TGTGCCAGCAGCCAAGATCTGTTGCAGGGAGTAATCGAGCAGTTCTTC. It is translated as CASSQDLLQGVIEQFF.

This clonotype was observed a few times. Here the CDR3 reads CASSGGLSSYNEQFF. As DNA, the CDR3 is TGTGCCAGCAGTGGAGGCCTCAGCTCCTACAATGAGCAGTTCTTC. This chain uses TRBV2 with TRBJ2-1; D unresolved. The CDR3 is 15 amino acids. CDR1 is SNHLY and CDR2 is FYNNEI in the germline V gene. Trimming took off 4 bases at V and 0 bases at J, with 10 bases between the two ends.

The V and J genes are TRBV4-3 and TRBJ2-4, with unresolved D. The J call could be wrong; TRBJ2-7 is a better fit for the DNA end. This CDR3 has 14 amino acids. Germline CDR1 LGHNA, CDR2 YSLEER. CDR3 sequence reads: CASSQEVPTYEQYF. The CDR3, as DNA: TGCGCCAGCAGCCAAGAAGTCCCTACCTACGAGCAGTACTTC.

The V call is TRBV12-3 or TRBV12-4, the J call TRBJ1-5; 7 bases map to TRBD1. The length of the CDR3 is 14 residues. V gave up 6 bases and J gave up 9 bases; unmatched junction bases: 11. The CDR3 reads CASSLSGGGGPQHF. CDR3 nucleotides: TGTGCCAGCAGCCTCTCAGGGGGTGGCGGGCCCCAGCATTTT.

The chain employs TRBV6-2 or TRBV6-3 and TRBJ2-6, with a weak D call TRBD2 (6 bases). With 8 bases removed from V and 2 bases from J, the gap between germline ends came to 16 bases. Germline CDR1 reads MNHEY; CDR2 reads SVGEGT. The CDR3 runs 16 residues. The CDR3 DNA sequence: TGTGCCAGCGCGGACCGCCAGCGGGCTGGGGCCAACGTCCTGACTTTC. Translation: CASADRQRAGANVLTF.

This chain joins TRBV29-1 and TRBJ1-5, with TRBD1 as a possible D gene (5 bases). The length of the CDR3 is 14 residues. Germline CDR1 reads SQVTM; CDR2 reads ANQGSEA. The V end was cut by 4 bases, the J end by 3 bases, with 13 bases between. The CDR3 bases are TGCAGCGTTGTGGTATCGGGGGACAATCAGCCCCAGCATTTT. This gives the protein CSVVVSGDNQPQHF.

Remarks on this clonotype: Mismatch with germline at one junction end may stem from a read error. The chain couples TRBV5-1 to TRBJ2-7; no definite D call. CDR1 and CDR2 (germline): SGHRS, YFSETQ. The CDR3 length is 13 residues. CDR3 sequence (DNA): TGCGCCAGCAGGGCCATACCCTCCTACGCGCAGTACTTC. Residues: CASRAIPSYAQYF.

This clonotype has a handful of counts. This chain uses TRBV7-2 with TRBJ2-7; TRBD2 aligns across 10 bases. The CDR3 covers 16 residues. V was pared by 5 bases and J by 0 bases, with 7 bases of the junction left unmatched. Looked up from germline, CDR1 is SGHTA and CDR2 is FQGNSA. As DNA, the CDR3 is TGTGCCAGCAGCACTGCTAGCGGGGGTTTCTCCTACGAGCAGTACTTC. Translation: CASSTASGGFSYEQYF.

The CDR3 region is CASSESGGEYNEQFF. For the CDR3, the DNA is TGTGCCAGCAGTGAATCGGGGGGCGAGTACAATGAGCAGTTCTTC. This sequence joins TRBV25-1 and TRBJ2-1; TRBD2 might be the D (7 bases). The V gene's germline CDR1 is MGHDK and CDR2 SYGVNS. The CDR3 length is 15 residues. With 1 base removed from V and 4 bases from J, the gap between germline ends came to 11 bases. The full variable domain, with the rest looked up from reference TRBV25-1 and TRBJ2-1, is EADIYQTPRYLVIGTGKKITLECSQTMGHDKMYWYQQDPGMELHLIHYSYGVNSTEKGDLSSESTVSRIRTEHFPLTLESARPSHTSQYLCASSESGGEYNEQFFGPGTRLTVL.

The chain links TRBV6-2 or TRBV6-3 to TRBJ2-1; 11 bases line up with TRBD1. Germline CDR1 reads MNHEY; CDR2 reads SVGEGT. The ends lost 6 bases at V and 5 bases at J; junction bases unmatched: 9. This CDR3 contains 16 residues. The CDR3 loop reads CASRPRADRGHNEQFF. CDR3 bases: TGTGCCAGCAGACCACGAGCGGACAGGGGGCACAATGAGCAGTTCTTC.

The chain employs TRBV12-3 or TRBV12-4 and TRBJ2-5, with D perhaps assigned TRBD1 or TRBD2 (5 bases each). The CDR3 extends over 13 amino acids. V lost 6 bases and J 2 bases, leaving 10 bases between the germline ends. The CDR3 DNA is TGTGCCAGCAGGCCCGGGGCTCAAGAGACCCAGTACTTC. Its protein is CASRPGAQETQYF.

This clonotype showed up just a few times. The chain joins TRBV20-1 to TRBJ2-5; D is uncertain. The CDR3 covers 15 residues. V gave up 0 bases and J gave up 5 bases, with 16 bases separating them. Germline V gene data show CDR1 as DFQATT and CDR2 as SNEGSKA (reference sequence). The CDR3 region is CSARDLAPPAETQYF. In DNA, the CDR3 is TGCAGTGCTAGAGATTTGGCCCCCCCTGCGGAGACCCAGTACTTC.

In this sample, this clonotype turned up once. This chain joins TRBV29-1 and TRBJ1-4; no reliable D call. The germline gives CDR1 SQVTM, CDR2 ANQGSEA. Trimming took off 3 bases at V and 3 bases at J, with 8 bases between the two ends. The CDR3 sequence is 13 residues long. CDR3 coding DNA: TGCAGCGTTGATCCGGGTTCTAATGAAAAACTGTTTTTT. This translates into CSVDPGSNEKLFF.

The chain uses TRBV6-2 or TRBV6-3 and TRBJ2-7; D call uncertain. Germline V gives CDR1 MNHEY, CDR2 SVGEGT. The CDR3 has 12 amino acids. V was clipped by 2 bases and J by 5 bases, with 7 bases between them. The CDR3 region has the DNA TGTGCCAGCAGTTACAAAGGTGACGAGCAGTACTTC. Encoded protein: CASSYKGDEQYF.

The genes are TRBV9 and TRBJ1-2; no firm D call. V was shortened by 0 bases and J by 7 bases, with 7 bases between the two germline ends. Germline loops: CDR1 SGDLS, CDR2 YYNGEE. The CDR3 extends over 12 amino acids. The CDR3 DNA reads TGTGCCAGCAGCGTAGCTGGGGTTGGCTACACCTTC. This codes for CASSVAGVGYTF.

This clonotype was counted between two and nine times. The chain couples TRBV29-1 to TRBJ2-5, with 10 bases aligning to TRBD2. Trimming at V came to 3 bases and at J to 0 bases, leaving 4 bases not matched to a gene. The germline V gene has CDR1 SQVTM and CDR2 ANQGSEA. The CDR3 has 15 residues. The CDR3 DNA sequence: TGCAGCGTTGACACTAGCGGGGTGTACCAAGAGACCCAGTACTTC. It translates to CSVDTSGVYQETQYF.

About this clonotype: Germline is not matched at one junction end, which may reflect a read error. This sequence joins TRBV6-2 or TRBV6-3 and TRBJ2-5; D is unclear. The DNA end favors TRBJ2-7, so the J call may be wrong. Germline CDR1 MNHEY, CDR2 SVGEGT. The CDR3 contains 13 residues. The CDR3 protein is CASSYLDSCEQYF. The CDR3 nucleotides read TGTGCCAGCAGTTACCTCGACTCCTGCGAGCAGTACTTC.

A few counts support this clonotype. This chain uses TRBV10-3 with TRBJ1-6; D possibly corresponds to TRBD1 (5 bases). The germline V gene has CDR1 ENHRY and CDR2 SYGVKD. This CDR3 is 12 amino acids long. The V gene lost 6 bases and the J gene lost 8 bases, with 8 bases spanning the gap. The CDR3, as DNA: TGTGCCATCAGAACGGGGGATTCACCCCTCCACTTT. Its translation is CAIRTGDSPLHF.

The chain has TRBV9 and TRBJ1-6, with D maybe TRBD1 (6 bases). Trimming shortened V by 3 bases and J by 6 bases, and 16 bases separated the two germline ends. The V gene's germline CDR1 is SGDLS and CDR2 YYNGEE. The CDR3 covers 16 residues. The CDR3 region is CASSEGGAIGNSPLHF. CDR3 nucleotides: TGTGCCAGCAGCGAGGGGGGGGCAATCGGTAATTCACCCCTCCACTTT.

This clonotype turned up a few times. The V call is TRBV10-3, the J call TRBJ2-3; D may match TRBD1 or TRBD2 (6 bases each). The CDR3 covers 17 residues. The germline V gene encodes CDR1 ENHRY and CDR2 SYGVKD. V was pared by 7 bases and J by 4 bases, with 24 bases between. Written as DNA, the CDR3 is TGTGCCATCAAAAACCCGGGGGCGAGGGGAGGTGCAGATACGCAGTATTTT. Residues: CAIKNPGARGGADTQYF.

The V gene is TRBV10-3, the J gene TRBJ1-1; the D is unclear. The CDR3 runs 13 residues. Germline CDR1 reads ENHRY; CDR2 reads SYGVKD. CDR3 nucleotide sequence: TGTGTCATAAGACGACGGGATAACACTGAAGCTTTCTTT. This encodes CVIRRRDNTEAFF.

The chain carries TRBV11-2 and TRBJ2-1, with 8 bases identical to TRBD2. The CDR3 totals 18 residues. Germline V gene sequence: CDR1 SGHAT, CDR2 FQNNGV. With 5 bases clipped from V and 3 bases from J, the junction kept 15 bases outside the gene matches. The CDR3 DNA sequence: TGTGCCAGCAGCGATCTTGAAGCGGGGGAATCCCACTACAATGAGCAGTTCTTC. Protein sequence: CASSDLEAGESHYNEQFF.

The CDR3, as DNA: TGCAGTGCCAAAATACAAGCCTCTCAAGGTGCGCAGTATTTT. It translates to CSAKIQASQGAQYF. The chain has TRBV20-1 and TRBJ2-3; no definite D call. This CDR3 has 14 amino acids. The germline CDR1 and CDR2 sequences are DFQATT and SNEGSKA (reference sequence). Trimming took off 6 bases at V and 10 bases at J, with 23 bases between the two ends.

This rearrangement joins TRBV4-3 to TRBJ2-1, with 7 positions matching TRBD2. The CDR3 consists of 13 residues. Germline V gene data show CDR1 as LGHNA and CDR2 as YSLEER. V was pared by 1 base and J by 11 bases, with 5 bases of the junction left unmatched. The CDR3 DNA is TGCGCCAGCAGCCAAGCGGCTAGCGGTCAGCAGTTCTTC. Its protein is CASSQAASGQQFF.